This TCR beta chain was identified during a study of blood T cell repertoires in COVID-19. Study background: Spain, Italy and the United States supplied samples that represented acute and convalescent COVID-19.

Clones were sequenced by immunoSEQ multiplex PCR, and TCRdb holds only the in-frame ones, with some missing. The repertoire holds under 300,000 clones, with around 83% as singletons. Germline CDR1 and CDR2: MNHNY and SVGAGI (reference sequence). This CDR3 is built from 17 residues. The germline V and J ends were trimmed by 5 bases and 1 base, with 17 bases remaining between them. This receptor was obtained from a man in his thirties or forties who had recovered from COVID-19. Sequencing input: peripheral blood. The chain links TRBV6-6 to TRBJ2-2, with a weak D call TRBD1 (6 bases). CDR3 bases: TGTGCCAGCAGTCGACGCCCGGGACACCAGAACACCGGGGAGCTGTTTTTT. It is translated as CASSRRPGHQNTGELFF.